Following are 2 T cell receptor beta chains from one sample sequenced in a study of regulatory T cells in long-lasting Graves disease. iRepertoire HTBI primers and Arm-PCR of CDR3 regions built TCR beta libraries. Each CDR3 protein gets one entry after TCRdb re-called the multiplex PCR reads with MiXCR. This sample yields about 240,000 distinct CDR3 sequences, of which around 20% are seen a single time; approximately 15% belongs to the top ten. Specified time point: newly diagnosed GD, antithyroid drugs for less than 3 months. The authors made the TCR library using RNA they extracted from PBMCs. The source was peripheral blood mononuclear cells (PBMCs), collected at new diagnosis, from a patient treated with antithyroid drugs. The receptor source for this set is a female donor with Graves disease.

The table lists this clonotype with a count of one. This may be a read error, as it is one base from a much larger clone. V is TRBV12-3 or TRBV12-4 and J is TRBJ1-1, with D unclear. Trimming removed 6 bases from V and 1 base from J, with 15 bases in between. The CDR3 is 15 amino acids. The CDR3 coding sequence is TGTGCCAGCAGCCTAAGGCGGCTAGGGAACACTGAAGCTTTCTTT. Translation gives CASSLRRLGNTEAFF.

J is TRBJ1-3 and V is TRBV19; tentatively, D is TRBD1 (5 bases). Looked up from germline, CDR1 is LNHDA and CDR2 is SQIVND (reference sequence). The CDR3 is 15 amino acids. Trimming shortened V by 3 bases and J by 0 bases, and 9 bases separated the two germline ends. The CDR3 sequence is CASSIGTISGNTIYF. CDR3 DNA: TGTGCCAGTAGTATTGGGACCATCTCTGGAAACACCATATATTTT.